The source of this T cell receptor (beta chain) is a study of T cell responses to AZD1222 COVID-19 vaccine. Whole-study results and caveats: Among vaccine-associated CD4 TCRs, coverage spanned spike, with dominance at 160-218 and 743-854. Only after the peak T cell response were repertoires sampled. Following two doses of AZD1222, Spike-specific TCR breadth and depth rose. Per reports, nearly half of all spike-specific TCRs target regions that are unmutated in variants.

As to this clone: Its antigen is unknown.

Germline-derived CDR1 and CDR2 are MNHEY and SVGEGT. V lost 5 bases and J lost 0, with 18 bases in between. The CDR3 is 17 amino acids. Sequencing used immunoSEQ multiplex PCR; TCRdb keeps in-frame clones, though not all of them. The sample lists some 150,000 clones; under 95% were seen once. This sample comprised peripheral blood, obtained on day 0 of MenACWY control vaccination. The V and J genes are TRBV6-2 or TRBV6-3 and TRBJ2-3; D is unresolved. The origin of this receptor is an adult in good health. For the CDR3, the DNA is TGTGCCAGCAGTGCCCCCCCTCTGGGTGGGAGCACAGATACGCAGTATTTT. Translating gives CASSAPPLGGSTDTQYF.